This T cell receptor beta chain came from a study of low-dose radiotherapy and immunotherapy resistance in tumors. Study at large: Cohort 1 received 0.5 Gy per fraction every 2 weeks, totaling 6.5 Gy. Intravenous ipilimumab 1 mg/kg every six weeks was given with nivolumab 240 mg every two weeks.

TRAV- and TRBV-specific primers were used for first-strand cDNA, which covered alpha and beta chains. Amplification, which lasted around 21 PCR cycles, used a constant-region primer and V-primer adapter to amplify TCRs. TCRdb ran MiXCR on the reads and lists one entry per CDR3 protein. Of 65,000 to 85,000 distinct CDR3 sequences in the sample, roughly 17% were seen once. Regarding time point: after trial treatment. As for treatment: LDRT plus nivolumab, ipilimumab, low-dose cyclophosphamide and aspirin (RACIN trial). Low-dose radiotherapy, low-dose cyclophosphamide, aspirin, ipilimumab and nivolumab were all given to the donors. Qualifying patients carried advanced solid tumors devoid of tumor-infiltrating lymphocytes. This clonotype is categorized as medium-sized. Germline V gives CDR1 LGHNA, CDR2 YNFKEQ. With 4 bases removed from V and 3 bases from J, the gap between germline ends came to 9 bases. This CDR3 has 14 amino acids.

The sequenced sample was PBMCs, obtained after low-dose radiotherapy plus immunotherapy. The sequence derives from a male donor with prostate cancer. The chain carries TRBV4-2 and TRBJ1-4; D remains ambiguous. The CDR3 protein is CASSLQKANEKLFF. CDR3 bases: TGTGCCAGCAGCCTTCAGAAAGCTAATGAAAAACTGTTTTTT.